Below, 30 T cell receptor beta chains from the same sample are listed, as sequenced in a study of T-cell reconstitution after alpha-beta-depleted transplantation in children. Construction of the TCRbeta library involved unique molecular identifiers. MiXCR, applied by TCRdb to the PCR reads, yields one record per CDR3 protein. The sample carries about 78,000 distinct CDR3 sequences, about 14% recorded once. The source material was PBMCs, mostly from graft donor cells, sampled 180 days after TCRalphabeta/CD19-depleted stem cell transplant. The receptors here all came from a male patient aged 2-9 years who had a stem cell transplant for acute lymphoblastic leukemia, so the T cells may come from the graft donor.

The V call is TRBV9, the J call TRBJ1-3; no clear D gene. Germline lookup yields CDR1 SGDLS and CDR2 YYNGEE. Trimming removed 0 bases at V and 0 bases at J, with 4 bases between. The CDR3 has 14 amino acids. The CDR3 coding sequence is TGTGCCAGCAGCGTAGCGGTCTCTGGAAACACCATATATTTT. Translated: CASSVAVSGNTIYF.

As to this clonotype: One end of the junction is discordant with germline, which a read error may explain. The chain carries TRBV9 and TRBJ1-2; TRBD1 might be the D (5 bases). This CDR3 comprises 12 residues. Germline assignment: CDR1 SGDLS and CDR2 YYNGEE. CDR3 protein: CASSVGDYGDTF. The DNA of the CDR3 is TGTGCCAGCAGCGTTGGGGACTATGGCGACACCTTC. Complete variable domain (other parts from reference TRBV9 and TRBJ1-2): DSGVTQTPKHLITATGQRVTLRCSPRSGDLSVYWYQQSLDQGLQFLIQYYNGEERAKGNILERFSAQQFPDLHSELNLSSLELGDSALYFCASSVGDYGDTFGSGTRLTVV.

This clonotype has only a few counts. This chain connects TRBV7-8 to TRBJ2-5; TRBD2 matches 9 bases. This CDR3 has 20 amino acids. Germline-derived CDR1 and CDR2 are SGHVS and FQNEAQ. J gave up 2 bases and V 3 bases, and 19 bases lay outside the gene matches. CDR3 DNA: TGTGCCAGCAGCTTTCTGTCTAATGGTGCGGGAGGGTCCCCACAAGAGACCCAGTACTTC. Protein sequence: CASSFLSNGAGGSPQETQYF.

In regard to this clonotype: Its ends do not fully match the called genes, so a read error is possible. The chain employs TRBV7-7 and TRBJ2-5, with TRBD2 matching over 11 bases. The germline V gene encodes CDR1 SSHAT and CDR2 FNYEAQ (reference sequence). This CDR3 is 15 amino acids long. Here the CDR3 reads CASSPLAGGGETQYF. Written as DNA, the CDR3 is TGTGCTAGCAGCCCCCTAGCGGGAGGAGGGGAGACCCAGTACTTC.

The gene calls are TRBV5-1 and TRBJ1-1, with D possibly being TRBD1 (5 bases). Trimming stripped 1 base from V and 0 bases from J, with 7 bases between. The CDR3 sequence is 14 residues long. Germline CDR1 and CDR2: SGHRS and YFSETQ. CDR3 residues: CASSLTGMNTEAFF. The CDR3 coding sequence is TGCGCCAGCAGCTTGACAGGAATGAACACTGAAGCTTTCTTT. The entire variable domain, with the rest obtained from reference TRBV5-1 and TRBJ1-1, is as follows: KAGVTQTPRYLIKTRGQQVTLSCSPISGHRSVSWYQQTPGQGLQFLFEYFSETQRNKGNFPGRFSGRQFSNSRSEMNVSTLELGDSALYLCASSLTGMNTEAFFGQGTRLTVV.

The V call is TRBV7-2, the J call TRBJ2-1, with TRBD2 matching over 13 bases. The CDR3 contains 16 residues. CDR1 is SGHTA and CDR2 is FQGNSA in the germline V gene. Trimming took 0 bases from V and 5 from J; bases not matched to a gene: 1. In nucleotides, the CDR3 is TGTGCCAGCAGCTTAGCTGGACTAGCGGGAGACAATGAGCAGTTCTTC. Protein sequence: CASSLAGLAGDNEQFF.

The chain recombines TRBV28 with TRBJ2-1; 10 bases are a match to TRBD2. CDR3 length equals 16 residues. Germline V gene data show CDR1 as MDHEN and CDR2 as SYDVKM. Trimming at V came to 1 base and at J to 4 bases, leaving 4 bases not matched to a gene. This CDR3 reads CASSLSLAGGYNEQFF. CDR3 DNA sequence: TGTGCCAGCAGTTTATCTTTAGCGGGGGGTTACAATGAGCAGTTCTTC. Variable domain in full (rest from reference TRBV28 and TRBJ2-1): DVKVTQSSRYLVKRTGEKVFLECVQDMDHENMFWYRQDPGLGLRLIYFSYDVKMKEKGDIPEGYSVSREKKERFSLILESASTNQTSMYLCASSLSLAGGYNEQFFGPGTRLTVL.

This clonotype showed up just a few times. The rearrangement joins TRBV12-3 or TRBV12-4 to TRBJ1-5; TRBD1 matches 9 bases. The CDR3 runs 15 residues. The ends lost 6 bases at V and 6 bases at J; junction bases unmatched: 9. CDR3 sequence reads: CASSPTTGGSQPQHF. CDR3 DNA: TGTGCCAGCAGCCCCACAACAGGGGGCAGTCAGCCCCAGCATTTT.

This clonotype showed up just a few times. This chain joins TRBV6-6 and TRBJ1-1, with D uncertain. Per germline, CDR1 MNHNY and CDR2 SVGAGI (reference sequence). The CDR3 loop spans 11 amino acids. Trimming took 7 bases from V and 0 from J, leaving 3 bases between them. The CDR3 DNA is TGTGCCAGCATGATGAACACTGAAGCTTTCTTT. It yields the protein CASMMNTEAFF.

The J gene is TRBJ2-7, the V gene TRBV5-1, with 14 bases fitting TRBD2. The trim removed 4 bases at V and 4 bases at J, leaving 7 bases unmatched. This CDR3 spans 16 amino acids. Germline V gene lookup returns CDR1 SGHRS and CDR2 YFSETQ. The chain's CDR3 is CASSRYRLAGGYEQYF. CDR3 coding DNA: TGCGCCAGCAGCCGTTACCGACTAGCGGGAGGGTACGAGCAGTACTTC.

This clonotype was seen at least ten times. The chain carries TRBV29-1 and TRBJ2-3; possibly TRBD2 for D (5 bases). Looked up from germline, CDR1 is SQVTM and CDR2 is ANQGSEA. V gave up 4 bases and J gave up 4 bases, with 12 bases separating them. This CDR3 comprises 13 residues. The CDR3 nucleotides read TGCAGCGTTGGGGAGCGACGGGCAGATACGCAGTATTTT. The encoded protein is CSVGERRADTQYF.

The chain is built from TRBV5-1 and TRBJ1-2; weak D call: TRBD1 (6 bases). This CDR3 region has 14 residues. In germline, CDR1 is SGHRS, CDR2 YFSETQ. Trimming shortened V by 4 bases and J by 4 bases, and 14 bases separated the two germline ends. CDR3 nucleotide sequence: TGCGCCAGCAGCACGACAGGAGGTGGCTATGGCTACACCTTC. Translating it yields CASSTTGGGYGYTF.

CDR3 protein: CATSDDRTSGRAGYNEQFF. In nucleotides, the CDR3 is TGTGCCACCAGTGATGACAGGACTAGCGGGAGGGCCGGGTATAATGAGCAGTTCTTC. This chain uses TRBV24-1 with TRBJ2-1, with 15 bases that match TRBD2. The CDR3 is 19 amino acids. The V segment lost 3 bases and the J segment 7 bases; nucleotides outside the gene matches: 12. Germline V gene lookup returns CDR1 KGHDR and CDR2 SFDVKD.

By share, this clonotype ranks as medium-sized. The chain recombines TRBV7-2 with TRBJ2-7; 13 bases match TRBD2. The CDR3 length is 16 residues. Germline assignment: CDR1 SGHTA and CDR2 FQGNSA. The V and J ends lost 5 bases and 4 bases, in that order; junction bases with no gene match: 8. The CDR3 is CASSLGLAGRGYEQYF. The CDR3 DNA reads TGTGCCAGCAGCCTGGGACTAGCGGGGCGAGGGTACGAGCAGTACTTC.

This clonotype was recorded a few times. J is TRBJ2-1 and V is TRBV5-1; the match to TRBD2 covers 8 bases. The CDR3 contains 15 residues. Unmatched junction bases numbered 8, after V lost 0 bases and J lost 9 bases. Germline values: CDR1 SGHRS, CDR2 YFSETQ. The CDR3 loop is CASSLAGSGTAEQFF. The DNA of the CDR3 is TGCGCCAGCAGCTTGGCCGGTAGCGGGACGGCTGAGCAGTTCTTC.

This clonotype was observed a few times. V is TRBV6-2 or TRBV6-3 and J is TRBJ1-5; TRBD1 aligns across 7 bases. V was clipped by 0 bases and J by 4 bases; unmatched bases: 3. CDR3 size: 15 residues. CDR1 and CDR2 (germline): MNHEY, SVGEGT. The CDR3 region is CASSYSGRGNQPQHF. The CDR3 nucleotides are TGTGCCAGCAGTTACTCGGGCAGGGGGAATCAGCCCCAGCATTTT.

J is TRBJ2-2 and V is TRBV4-3, with 8 nucleotides matching TRBD2. V lost 1 base to trimming and J lost 0 bases; unmatched junction nucleotides: 4. This CDR3 spans 17 amino acids. The V gene's germline CDR1 is LGHNA and CDR2 YSLEER. CDR3 bases: TGCGCCAGCAGCCAAGGAACTAGCGGTACGAACACCGGGGAGCTGTTTTTT. Amino acids: CASSQGTSGTNTGELFF.

The rearrangement links TRBV9 to TRBJ1-1, with D unclear. CDR3 length equals 13 residues. CDR1 and CDR2 (germline): SGDLS, YYNGEE. The ends were cut back, 7 bases at V and 4 bases at J, with 14 bases in the middle. CDR3 in DNA: TGTGCCAGCGGCGCTGGACGGATCACTGAAGCTTTCTTT. This gives the protein CASGAGRITEAFF.

Only a few counts were recorded for this clonotype. V is TRBV6-5 and J is TRBJ2-7, with TRBD1 matching 8 bases. CDR1 is MNHEY, CDR2 SVGAGI, per germline. The V segment lost 0 bases and the J segment 6 bases; nucleotides outside the gene matches: 7. The CDR3 is made up of 15 amino acids. CDR3 nucleotide sequence: TGTGCCAGCAGTTACTCGGGCAGGGGGCCAGGCGAGCAGTACTTC. It translates to CASSYSGRGPGEQYF.

This sequence joins TRBV10-3 and TRBJ2-3, with a possible D match to TRBD2 (6 bases). Between the trimmed V and J ends, which lost 4 bases and 2 bases, there was a span of 13 bases. Germline V gene sequence: CDR1 ENHRY, CDR2 SYGVKD. CDR3 size: 15 residues. The CDR3: CAISVGGVFTDTQYF. The CDR3 DNA is TGTGCCATCAGTGTTGGCGGGGTATTCACAGATACGCAGTATTTT.

The rearrangement joins TRBV6-4 to TRBJ1-6, with D uncertain. The CDR3 contains 13 residues. Germline V gene lookup returns CDR1 MRHNA and CDR2 SNTAGT. The ends were cut back, 3 bases at V and 10 bases at J, with 10 bases in the middle. CDR3 nucleotides: TGTGCCAGCAGTGAGTCACTGGAATCACCCCTCCACTTT. This codes for CASSESLESPLHF.

This clonotype has more than one count but fewer than ten. The chain joins TRBV27 to TRBJ2-7; D is tentatively TRBD1 or TRBD2 (6 bases each). Trimming removed 5 bases from V and 3 bases from J, with 14 bases in between. Germline values: CDR1 MNHEY, CDR2 SMNVEV (reference sequence). CDR3 size: 14 residues. The DNA of the CDR3 is TGTGCCAGCAGTGGAGGGGGGAAATTCTACGAGCAGTACTTC. Translated: CASSGGGKFYEQYF.

This rearrangement joins TRBV5-8 to TRBJ2-7; tentative D call: TRBD1 (5 bases). Germline V gene sequence: CDR1 SGHTS, CDR2 YDEGEE. Trimming left V 3 bases short and J 4 bases short, with 14 bases between. The CDR3 is 14 amino acids. CDR3 coding DNA: TGTGCCAGCAGCTATGACTCAGGGTGGTACGAGCAGTACTTC. Its protein is CASSYDSGWYEQYF.

The chain has TRBV10-3 and TRBJ2-2; D is perhaps TRBD2 (6 bases). The CDR3 is made up of 13 amino acids. The V gene's germline CDR1 is ENHRY and CDR2 SYGVKD. V was cut by 6 bases and J by 3 bases, with 8 bases left in between. For the CDR3, the DNA is TGTGCCATCAGGGGGGGAGACACCGGGGAGCTGTTTTTT. It translates to CAIRGGDTGELFF.

This clonotype was seen only a few times. The chain combines TRBV6-6 with TRBJ2-5; no firm D call. Trimming cost V 6 bases and J 13 bases, with 15 bases left between them. Germline values: CDR1 MNHNY, CDR2 SVGAGI (reference sequence). The CDR3 length is 11 residues. The CDR3 DNA reads as TGTGCCAGCAGGCTTCAAGGATCTCCGTACTTC. Its protein is CASRLQGSPYF.

The rearrangement joins TRBV18 to TRBJ2-5; no reliable D call. Germline V lookup: CDR1 KGHSH, CDR2 LQKENI. V gave up 2 bases and J gave up 3 bases, with 16 bases separating them. The CDR3 has 16 amino acids. CDR3 sequence: CASSPSLVGWKETQYF. The CDR3 DNA is TGTGCCAGCTCACCATCGCTGGTGGGGTGGAAAGAGACCCAGTACTTC.

The sample holds a few counts of this clonotype. The gene calls are TRBV7-6 and TRBJ2-4; D not resolved. The V end lost 8 bases, the J end lost 0 bases, and 8 bases lay between the germline ends. Looked up from germline, CDR1 is SGHVS and CDR2 is FNYEAQ. The CDR3 sequence is 13 residues long. The CDR3 loop is CASASLAKNIQYF. As DNA, the CDR3 is TGTGCCAGCGCTTCCCTAGCCAAAAACATTCAGTACTTC.

J is TRBJ1-1 and V is TRBV3-1, with a weak D call TRBD1 (5 bases). The CDR3 contains 16 residues. Germline V lookup: CDR1 LGHDT, CDR2 YNNKEL (reference sequence). Trimming cost V 1 base and J 6 bases, with 18 bases left between them. CDR3 sequence reads: CASSQGSHVKGSEAFF. As DNA, the CDR3 is TGTGCCAGCAGCCAAGGAAGTCATGTCAAGGGGTCTGAAGCTTTCTTT.

The chain recombines TRBV20-1 with TRBJ1-5, with D perhaps matching TRBD1 (6 bases). Between the trimmed V and J ends, which lost 7 bases and 7 bases, there was a span of 14 bases. The CDR3 is 12 residues long. Germline-derived CDR1 and CDR2 are DFQATT and SNEGSKA (reference sequence). The CDR3 loop reads CSVQKGEQPQHF. CDR3 DNA: TGCAGTGTTCAGAAGGGGGAGCAGCCCCAGCATTTT.

The rearrangement uses TRBV13 and TRBJ2-1, with 10 bases matching TRBD2. V lost 5 bases and J lost 8; bases outside the gene matches: 6. The CDR3 loop spans 14 amino acids. The germline V gene has CDR1 PRHDT and CDR2 FYEKMQ (reference sequence). The CDR3 reads CASSPSGGGDEQFF. The CDR3 DNA reads TGTGCCAGCAGCCCTAGCGGGGGTGGGGATGAGCAGTTCTTC.